This T cell receptor (beta chain) was identified during a study of blood T cell repertoires in COVID-19. Clones were sequenced by immunoSEQ multiplex PCR, and TCRdb holds only the in-frame ones, with some missing. The sample carries over 150,000 clones, around 86% recorded once. Germline V lookup: CDR1 MNHEY, CDR2 SVGAGI. CDR3 size: 13 residues. The ends lost 5 bases at V and 5 bases at J; junction bases unmatched: 5. Patients from Seattle were sampled longitudinally, starting during active infection. The sample comprised peripheral blood. The rearrangement joins TRBV6-5 to TRBJ2-7; 8 bases agree with TRBD1. The receptor was derived from a woman in her 70s with COVID-19, enrolled during active disease. CDR3 sequence reads: CASSRTGTHEQYF. CDR3 sequence (DNA): TGTGCCAGCAGTAGGACAGGGACGCACGAGCAGTACTTC.